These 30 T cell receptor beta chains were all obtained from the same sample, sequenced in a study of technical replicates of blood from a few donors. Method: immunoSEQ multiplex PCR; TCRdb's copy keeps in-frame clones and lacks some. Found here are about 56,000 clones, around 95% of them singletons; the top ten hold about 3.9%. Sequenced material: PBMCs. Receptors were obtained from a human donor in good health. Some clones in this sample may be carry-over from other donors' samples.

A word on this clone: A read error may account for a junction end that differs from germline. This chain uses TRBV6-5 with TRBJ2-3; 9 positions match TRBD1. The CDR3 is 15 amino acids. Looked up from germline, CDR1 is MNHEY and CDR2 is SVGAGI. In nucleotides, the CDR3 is TGTGCCAGCAGCTACTCCGGGACAGGGTTCGATACGCAGTATTTT. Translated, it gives CASSYSGTGFDTQYF.

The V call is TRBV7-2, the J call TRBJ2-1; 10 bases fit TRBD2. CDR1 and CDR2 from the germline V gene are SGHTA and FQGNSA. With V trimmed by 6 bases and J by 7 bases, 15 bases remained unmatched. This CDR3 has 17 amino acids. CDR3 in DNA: TGTGCCAGCAGTCCGGGGGTAGCGGGGGGAGGAGGAAATGAGCAGTTCTTC. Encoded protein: CASSPGVAGGGGNEQFF.

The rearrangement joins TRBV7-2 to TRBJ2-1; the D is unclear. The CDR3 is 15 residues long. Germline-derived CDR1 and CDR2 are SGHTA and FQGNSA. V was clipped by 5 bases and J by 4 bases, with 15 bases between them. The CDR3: CASSLLALNYNEQFF. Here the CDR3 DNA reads TGTGCCAGCAGCCTGCTTGCCCTAAATTACAATGAGCAGTTCTTC.

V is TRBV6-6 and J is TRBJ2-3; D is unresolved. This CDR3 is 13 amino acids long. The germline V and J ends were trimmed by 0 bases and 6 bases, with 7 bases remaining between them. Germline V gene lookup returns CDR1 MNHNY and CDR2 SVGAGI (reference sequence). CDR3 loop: CASSYSSADTQYF. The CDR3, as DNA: TGTGCCAGCAGTTACTCGAGTGCGGATACGCAGTATTTT.

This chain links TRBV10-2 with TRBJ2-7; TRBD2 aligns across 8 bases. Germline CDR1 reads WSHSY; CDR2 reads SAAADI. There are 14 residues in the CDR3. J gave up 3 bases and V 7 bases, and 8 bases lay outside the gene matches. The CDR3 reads CASTPGREVYEQYF. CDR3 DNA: TGCGCCAGCACCCCAGGGCGGGAGGTCTACGAGCAGTACTTC.

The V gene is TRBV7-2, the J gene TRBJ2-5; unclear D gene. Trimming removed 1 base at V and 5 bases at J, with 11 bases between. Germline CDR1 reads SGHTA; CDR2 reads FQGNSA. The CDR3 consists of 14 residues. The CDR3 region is CASSLVPNVETQYF. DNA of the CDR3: TGTGCCAGCAGCTTAGTCCCCAATGTGGAGACCCAGTACTTC.

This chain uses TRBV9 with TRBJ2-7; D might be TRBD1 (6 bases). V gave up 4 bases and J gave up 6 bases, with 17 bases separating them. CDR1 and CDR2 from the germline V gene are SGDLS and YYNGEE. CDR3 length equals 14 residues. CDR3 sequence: CASSLQGSPSEQYF. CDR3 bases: TGTGCCAGCAGCTTACAGGGATCCCCCAGCGAGCAGTACTTC.

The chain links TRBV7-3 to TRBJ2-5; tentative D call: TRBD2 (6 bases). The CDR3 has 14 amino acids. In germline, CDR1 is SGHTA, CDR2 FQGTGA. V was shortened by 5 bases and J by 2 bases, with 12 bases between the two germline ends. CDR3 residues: CASSLHGSQETQYF. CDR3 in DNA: TGTGCCAGCAGCCTACACGGGAGTCAAGAGACCCAGTACTTC.

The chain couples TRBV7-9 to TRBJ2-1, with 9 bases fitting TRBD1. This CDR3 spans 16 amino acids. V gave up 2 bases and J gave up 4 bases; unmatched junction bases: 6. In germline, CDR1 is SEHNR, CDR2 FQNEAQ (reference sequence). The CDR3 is CASSLYGQGPYNEQFF. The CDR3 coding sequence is TGTGCCAGCAGCTTATACGGACAGGGGCCGTACAATGAGCAGTTCTTC.

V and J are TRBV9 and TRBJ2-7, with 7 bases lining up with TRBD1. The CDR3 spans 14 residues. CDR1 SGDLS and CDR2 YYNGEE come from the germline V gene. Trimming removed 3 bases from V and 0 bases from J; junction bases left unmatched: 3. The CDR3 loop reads CASSATGSSYEQYF. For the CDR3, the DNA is TGTGCCAGCAGCGCGACAGGGAGCTCCTACGAGCAGTACTTC.

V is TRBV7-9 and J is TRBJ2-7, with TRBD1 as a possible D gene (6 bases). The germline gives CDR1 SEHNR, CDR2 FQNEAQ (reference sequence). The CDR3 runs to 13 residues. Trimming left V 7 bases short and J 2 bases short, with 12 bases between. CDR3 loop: CASMSDRPYEQYF. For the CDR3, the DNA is TGTGCCAGCATGTCAGACAGGCCCTACGAGCAGTACTTC.

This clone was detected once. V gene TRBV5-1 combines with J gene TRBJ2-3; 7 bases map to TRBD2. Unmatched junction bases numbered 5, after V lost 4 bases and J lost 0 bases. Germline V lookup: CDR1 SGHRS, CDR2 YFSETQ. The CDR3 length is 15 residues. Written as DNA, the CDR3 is TGCGCCAGCAGCCATCTAGCGGTCAGCACAGATACGCAGTATTTT. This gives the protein CASSHLAVSTDTQYF. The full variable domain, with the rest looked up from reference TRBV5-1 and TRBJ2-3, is KAGVTQTPRYLIKTRGQQVTLSCSPISGHRSVSWYQQTPGQGLQFLFEYFSETQRNKGNFPGRFSGRQFSNSRSEMNVSTLELGDSALYLCASSHLAVSTDTQYFGPGTRLTVL.

For the CDR3, the DNA is TGTGCCAGCAGCTTAGACAGGGTCATCTCCTACGAGCAGTACTTC. It translates to CASSLDRVISYEQYF. The chain employs TRBV7-2 and TRBJ2-7; a weak D match, TRBD1 (6 bases). In germline, CDR1 is SGHTA, CDR2 FQGNSA. The V and J ends lost 1 base and 0 bases respectively, with 10 bases between them. This CDR3 comprises 15 residues.

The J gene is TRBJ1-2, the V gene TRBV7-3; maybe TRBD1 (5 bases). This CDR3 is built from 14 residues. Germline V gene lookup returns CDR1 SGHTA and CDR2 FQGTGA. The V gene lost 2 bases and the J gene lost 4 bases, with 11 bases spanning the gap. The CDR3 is CASSLDQGGYGYTF. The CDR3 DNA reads TGTGCCAGCAGCTTAGATCAGGGAGGCTATGGCTACACCTTC.

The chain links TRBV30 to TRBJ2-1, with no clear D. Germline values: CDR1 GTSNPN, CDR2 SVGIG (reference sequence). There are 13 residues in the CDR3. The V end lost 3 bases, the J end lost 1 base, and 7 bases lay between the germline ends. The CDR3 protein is CAWRASSYNEQFF. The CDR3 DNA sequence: TGTGCCTGGAGAGCGAGTTCCTACAATGAGCAGTTCTTC. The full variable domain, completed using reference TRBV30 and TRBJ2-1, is SQTIHQWPATLVQPVGSPLSLECTVEGTSNPNLYWYRQAAGRGLQLLFYSVGIGQISSEVPQNLSASRPQDRQFILSSKKLLLSDSGFYLCAWRASSYNEQFFGPGTRLTVL.

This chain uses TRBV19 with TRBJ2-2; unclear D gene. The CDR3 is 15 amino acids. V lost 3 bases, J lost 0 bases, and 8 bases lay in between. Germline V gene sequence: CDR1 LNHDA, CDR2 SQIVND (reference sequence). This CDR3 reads CASSMGGPNTGELFF. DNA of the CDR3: TGTGCCAGTAGTATGGGTGGGCCGAACACCGGGGAGCTGTTTTTT.

The CDR3 loop is CASSWAESNTEAFF. The CDR3 coding sequence is TGTGCCAGTAGTTGGGCAGAGTCGAACACTGAAGCTTTCTTT. V and J are TRBV19 and TRBJ1-1; D is unresolved. Deletions cut 5 bases from V and 1 base from J, with 11 bases between. The CDR3 length is 14 residues. Germline lookup yields CDR1 LNHDA and CDR2 SQIVND (reference sequence).

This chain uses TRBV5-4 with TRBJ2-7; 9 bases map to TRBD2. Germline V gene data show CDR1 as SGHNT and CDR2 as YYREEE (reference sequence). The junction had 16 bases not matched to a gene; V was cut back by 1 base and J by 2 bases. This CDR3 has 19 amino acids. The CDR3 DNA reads TGTGCCAGCAGCTTGCACCCGGGGGGCGGGAGGGTAAGCCCCTACGAGCAGTACTTC. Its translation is CASSLHPGGGRVSPYEQYF.

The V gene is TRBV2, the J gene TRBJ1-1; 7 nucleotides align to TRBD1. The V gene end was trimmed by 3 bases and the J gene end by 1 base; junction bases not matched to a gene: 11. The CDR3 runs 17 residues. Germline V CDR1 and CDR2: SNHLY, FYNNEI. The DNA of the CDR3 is TGTGCCAGCAGTGAGGGCCTCAGGGGGTTCGGGAACACTGAAGCTTTCTTT. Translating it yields CASSEGLRGFGNTEAFF. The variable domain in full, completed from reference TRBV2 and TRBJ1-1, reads EPEVTQTPSHQVTQMGQEVILRCVPISNHLYFYWYRQILGQKVEFLVSFYNNEISEKSEIFDDQFSVERPDGSNFTLKIRSTKLEDSAMYFCASSEGLRGFGNTEAFFGQGTRLTVV.

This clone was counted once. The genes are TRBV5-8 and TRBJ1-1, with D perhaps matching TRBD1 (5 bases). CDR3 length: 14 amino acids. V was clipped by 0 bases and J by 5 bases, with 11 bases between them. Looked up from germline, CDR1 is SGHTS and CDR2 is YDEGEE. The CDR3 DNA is TGTGCCAGCAGCTTGGGGGGGGGTGGAACTGAAGCTTTCTTT. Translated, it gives CASSLGGGGTEAFF.

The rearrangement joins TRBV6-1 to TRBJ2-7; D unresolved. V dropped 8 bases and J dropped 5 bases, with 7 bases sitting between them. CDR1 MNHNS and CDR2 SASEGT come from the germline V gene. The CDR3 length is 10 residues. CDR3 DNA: TGTGCCAGCCCGCCGGACGAGCAGTACTTC. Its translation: CASPPDEQYF.

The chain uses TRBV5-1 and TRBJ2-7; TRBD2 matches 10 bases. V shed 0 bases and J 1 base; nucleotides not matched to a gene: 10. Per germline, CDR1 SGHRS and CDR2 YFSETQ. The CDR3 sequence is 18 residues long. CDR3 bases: TGCGCCAGCAGCTTGGCTACTAGCGGGACTAAGGCATCCTACGAGCAGTACTTC. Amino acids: CASSLATSGTKASYEQYF.

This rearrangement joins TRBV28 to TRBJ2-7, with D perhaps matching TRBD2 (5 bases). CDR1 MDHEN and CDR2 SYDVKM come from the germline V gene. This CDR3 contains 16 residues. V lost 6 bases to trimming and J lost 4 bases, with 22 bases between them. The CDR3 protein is CASSNQGPMRVYEQYF. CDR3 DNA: TGTGCCAGCAGCAATCAAGGGCCCATGAGGGTTTACGAGCAGTACTTC.

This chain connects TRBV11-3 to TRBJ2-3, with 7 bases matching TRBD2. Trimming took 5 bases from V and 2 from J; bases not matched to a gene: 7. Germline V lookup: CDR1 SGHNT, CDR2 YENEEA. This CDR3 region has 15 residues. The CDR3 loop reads CASSKGGGDTDTQYF. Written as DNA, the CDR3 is TGTGCCAGCAGCAAAGGCGGGGGTGACACAGATACGCAGTATTTT.

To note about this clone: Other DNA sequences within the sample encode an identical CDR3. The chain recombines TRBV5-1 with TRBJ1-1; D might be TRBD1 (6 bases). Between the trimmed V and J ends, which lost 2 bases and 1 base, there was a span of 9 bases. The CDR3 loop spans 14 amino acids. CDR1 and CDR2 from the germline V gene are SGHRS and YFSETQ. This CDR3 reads CASSLQGWNTEAFF. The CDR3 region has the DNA TGCGCCAGCAGCTTACAGGGTTGGAACACTGAAGCTTTCTTT.

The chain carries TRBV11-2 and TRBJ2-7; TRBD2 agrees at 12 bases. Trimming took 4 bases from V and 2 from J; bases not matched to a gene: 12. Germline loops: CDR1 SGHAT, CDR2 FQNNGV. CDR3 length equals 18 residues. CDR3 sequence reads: CASSSIRTSGEKPYEQYF. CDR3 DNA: TGTGCCAGCAGCTCCATACGGACTAGCGGGGAGAAGCCCTACGAGCAGTACTTC.

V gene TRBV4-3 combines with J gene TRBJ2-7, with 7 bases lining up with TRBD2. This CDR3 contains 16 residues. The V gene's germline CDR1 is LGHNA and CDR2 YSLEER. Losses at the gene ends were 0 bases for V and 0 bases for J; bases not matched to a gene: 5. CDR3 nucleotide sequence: TGCGCCAGCAGCCAAGAATATAGCGGGTACTCCTACGAGCAGTACTTC. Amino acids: CASSQEYSGYSYEQYF.

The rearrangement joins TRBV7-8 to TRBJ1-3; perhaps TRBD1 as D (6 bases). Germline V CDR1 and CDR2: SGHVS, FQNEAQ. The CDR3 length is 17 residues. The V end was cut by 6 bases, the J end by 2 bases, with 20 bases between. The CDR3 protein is CASRGAWRESAGNTIYF. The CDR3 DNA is TGTGCCAGCAGGGGGGCTTGGCGGGAGAGCGCTGGAAACACCATATATTTT.

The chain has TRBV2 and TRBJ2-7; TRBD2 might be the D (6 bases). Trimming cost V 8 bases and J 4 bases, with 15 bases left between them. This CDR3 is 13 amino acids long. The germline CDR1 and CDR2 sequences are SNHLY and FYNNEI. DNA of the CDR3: TGTGCCAGCTCCGGGGGACGGGAATACGAGCAGTACTTC. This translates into CASSGGREYEQYF.

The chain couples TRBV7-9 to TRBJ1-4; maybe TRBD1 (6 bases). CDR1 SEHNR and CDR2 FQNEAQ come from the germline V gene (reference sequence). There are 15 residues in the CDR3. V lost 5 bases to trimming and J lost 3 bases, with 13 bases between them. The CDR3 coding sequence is TGTGCCAGCAGCCAAGGGGGAAAGGCTAATGAAAAACTGTTTTTT. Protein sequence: CASSQGGKANEKLFF.